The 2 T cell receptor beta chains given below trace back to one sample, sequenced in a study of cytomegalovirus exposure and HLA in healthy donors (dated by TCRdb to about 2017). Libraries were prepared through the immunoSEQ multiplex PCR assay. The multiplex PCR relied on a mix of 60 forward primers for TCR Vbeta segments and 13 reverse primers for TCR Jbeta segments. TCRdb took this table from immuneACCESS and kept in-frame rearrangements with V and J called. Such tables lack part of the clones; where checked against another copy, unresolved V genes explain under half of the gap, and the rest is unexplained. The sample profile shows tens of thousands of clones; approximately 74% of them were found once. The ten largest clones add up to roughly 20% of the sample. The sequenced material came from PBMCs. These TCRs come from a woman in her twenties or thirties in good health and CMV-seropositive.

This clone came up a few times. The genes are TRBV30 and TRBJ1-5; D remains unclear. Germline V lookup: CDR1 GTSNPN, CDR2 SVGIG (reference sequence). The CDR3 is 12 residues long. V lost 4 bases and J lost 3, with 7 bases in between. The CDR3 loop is CAWNRNNQPQHF. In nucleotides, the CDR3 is TGTGCCTGGAACAGAAACAATCAGCCCCAGCATTTT.

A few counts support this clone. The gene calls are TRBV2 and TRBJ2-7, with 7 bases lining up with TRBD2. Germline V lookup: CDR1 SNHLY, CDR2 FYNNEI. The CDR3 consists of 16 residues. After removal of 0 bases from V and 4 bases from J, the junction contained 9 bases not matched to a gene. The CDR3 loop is CASSEALRRERYEQYF. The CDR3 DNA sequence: TGTGCCAGCAGTGAAGCGCTTCGGCGGGAGAGGTACGAGCAGTACTTC.